A selection of T cell receptor beta chains follows, all from one sample in a study of shared clonotypes between healthy human individuals. Profiled with immunoSEQ multiplex PCR; TCRdb holds only in-frame clones, not every one. The table includes fewer than 1.8 million clones, 98% to 99% detected once. Material for sequencing was naive CD4+ T cells sorted from blood. The source of these receptors is a man aged 30 to 45 in good health. Each CDR3 is given with its conserved first and last residue. The order of the fields is V gene, J gene, clone size, D gene, CDR3 DNA, CDR3 protein. D genes are given only for firm matches. The size entry is marked missing in some rows and otherwise reads once, few, many or a size class.

V gene: TRBV9; J gene: TRBJ2-3; clone size: NA; D gene: TRBD2; CDR3 DNA: TGTGCCAGCAGCGTAGAGACTAGCGTATTCACAGATACGCAGTATTTT; CDR3 protein: CASSVETSVFTDTQYF
V gene: TRBV7-7; J gene: TRBJ2-7; clone size: NA; D gene: NA; CDR3 DNA: TGTGCCAGCAGCTCCGTAGGCAGGGCCTCCTACGAGCAGTACTTC; CDR3 protein: CASSSVGRASYEQYF
V gene: TRBV19; J gene: TRBJ2-1; clone size: NA; D gene: NA; CDR3 DNA: TGTGCCAGTAGTATCGGGGATGAGCAGTTCTTC; CDR3 protein: CASSIGDEQFF
V gene: TRBV4-1; J gene: TRBJ1-5; clone size: NA; D gene: TRBD1; CDR3 DNA: TGCGCCAGCAGCCAGGATGGACAGGTTTTTCAGCCCCAGCATTTT; CDR3 protein: CASSQDGQVFQPQHF
V gene: TRBV7-9; J gene: TRBJ2-3; clone size: NA; D gene: NA; CDR3 DNA: TGTGCCAGCAGCTTAGAGGGAAGCACAGATACGCAGTATTTT; CDR3 protein: CASSLEGSTDTQYF
V gene: TRBV5-1; J gene: TRBJ2-7; clone size: NA; D gene: TRBD1; CDR3 DNA: TGCGCCAGCAGCTTGGTGGGGACAGGGTCCTACGAGCAGTACTTC; CDR3 protein: CASSLVGTGSYEQYF
V gene: TRBV6-6; J gene: TRBJ2-5; clone size: NA; D gene: NA; CDR3 DNA: TGTGCCAGCAGTTACCCTACAGGGCTCCAAGAGACCCAGTACTTC; CDR3 protein: CASSYPTGLQETQYF
V gene: TRBV15; J gene: TRBJ2-3; clone size: NA; D gene: TRBD2; CDR3 DNA: TGTGCCACCAGCAGAGGAGCGGGACCGCGAGATAGCACAGATACGCAGTATTTT; CDR3 protein: CATSRGAGPRDSTDTQYF
V gene: TRBV29-1; J gene: TRBJ2-7; clone size: NA; D gene: NA; CDR3 DNA: TGCAGCGTTGGCGCTGTAGGGGAGGGGGACGAGCAGTACTTC; CDR3 protein: CSVGAVGEGDEQYF
V gene: TRBV6-1; J gene: TRBJ1-3; clone size: NA; D gene: NA; CDR3 DNA: TGTGCCAGCAGTGAAGCGGCACAGGGTCCCTCTGGAAACACCATATATTTT; CDR3 protein: CASSEAAQGPSGNTIYF
V gene: TRBV10-3; J gene: TRBJ2-1; clone size: once; D gene: NA; CDR3 DNA: TGTGCCATCAAGCAGGGGAACAATGAGCAGTTCTTC; CDR3 protein: CAIKQGNNEQFF
V gene: TRBV19; J gene: TRBJ2-3; clone size: NA; D gene: NA; CDR3 DNA: TGTGCCAGTAGCCACACAGATACGCAGTATTTT; CDR3 protein: CASSHTDTQYF
V gene: TRBV5-1; J gene: TRBJ1-1; clone size: NA; D gene: TRBD1; CDR3 DNA: TGCGCCAGCAGCTGGGGAACAGGGGGGAACACTGAAGCTTTCTTT; CDR3 protein: CASSWGTGGNTEAFF
V gene: TRBV18; J gene: TRBJ1-5; clone size: NA; D gene: NA; CDR3 DNA: TGTGCCAGCTCAGGGGACGTTCAGCCCCAGCATTTT; CDR3 protein: CASSGDVQPQHF
V gene: TRBV5-4; J gene: TRBJ2-1; clone size: once; D gene: TRBD1; CDR3 DNA: TGTGCCAGCAGCTTGCAACAGGGGTCTTACAATGAGCAGTTCTTC; CDR3 protein: CASSLQQGSYNEQFF
V gene: TRBV10-3; J gene: TRBJ2-7; clone size: NA; D gene: NA; CDR3 DNA: TGTGCCATCAGTACAGAGTACGAGCAGTACTTC; CDR3 protein: CAISTEYEQYF
V gene: TRBV10-1; J gene: TRBJ2-3; clone size: NA; D gene: NA; CDR3 DNA: TGCGCCAGCAGTGAGTCGATAGGGCGGACCACAGATACGCAGTATTTT; CDR3 protein: CASSESIGRTTDTQYF
V gene: TRBV7-6; J gene: TRBJ1-3; clone size: NA; D gene: NA; CDR3 DNA: TGTGCCAGCAGCTTAGCCCAGGGCAGAAACACCATATATTTT; CDR3 protein: CASSLAQGRNTIYF
V gene: TRBV5-8; J gene: TRBJ2-1; clone size: NA; D gene: TRBD2; CDR3 DNA: TGTGCCAGCAGCCTTTTGGTGCTAGCGGGAGGCCTTCGGAATGAGCAGTTCTTC; CDR3 protein: CASSLLVLAGGLRNEQFF
V gene: TRBV7-6; J gene: TRBJ2-1; clone size: once; D gene: TRBD2; CDR3 DNA: TGTGCCAGCAGCTCAGGGACTAGAAGCTACAATGAGCAGTTCTTC; CDR3 protein: CASSSGTRSYNEQFF
V gene: TRBV11-2; J gene: TRBJ2-7; clone size: NA; D gene: TRBD2; CDR3 DNA: TGTGCCAGCAGTGCTAGCGGCCGGGATCTCTACGAGCAGTACTTC; CDR3 protein: CASSASGRDLYEQYF
V gene: TRBV5-1; J gene: TRBJ2-7; clone size: NA; D gene: NA; CDR3 DNA: TGCGCCAGCAGCTGGGGGCAATCCCATGCCGACGAGCAGTACTTC; CDR3 protein: CASSWGQSHADEQYF
V gene: TRBV6-4; J gene: TRBJ2-7; clone size: NA; D gene: TRBD1; CDR3 DNA: TGTGCCAGCAGCGCGGAAACAGGGGCGAACTACGAGCAGTACTTC; CDR3 protein: CASSAETGANYEQYF